This passage covers 17 T cell receptor beta chains from one sample sequenced in a study of radiation and T cells in renal cell carcinoma (dated by TCRdb to between 2020 and 2021). The library was built by means of the immunoSEQ multiplex PCR assay. Imported from immuneACCESS, the table was reduced by TCRdb to in-frame sequences with V and J called. These copies leave out some clones; in studies compared against another copy, an unresolved V gene accounts for under half, and the cause of the remainder is not known. The table for this sample lists 140,000 to 150,000 clones; around 90% of them were counted only once. The ten most abundant clones make up around 4.1% of the sample. In the paper's terms, the time point label means: baseline pretreatment blood. Per the publication, the treatment or condition label means: 15 Gy SBRT to primary tumor, nephrectomy 4 weeks later. Sequencing used blood, obtained from a patient whose treatment included radiotherapy and nephrectomy. These receptors came from an older woman with renal cell carcinoma.

The chain carries TRBV11-2 and TRBJ2-1; D possibly uses TRBD1 or TRBD2 (5 bases each). The CDR3 consists of 15 residues. Germline-derived CDR1 and CDR2 are SGHAT and FQNNGV. The V gene lost 1 base and the J gene lost 4 bases, with 11 bases spanning the gap. The CDR3 sequence: CASSLVRDQYNEQFF. CDR3 nucleotide sequence: TGTGCCAGCAGCTTAGTCAGGGACCAGTACAATGAGCAGTTCTTC. The complete variable domain, with remaining parts taken from reference TRBV11-2 and TRBJ2-1, reads EAGVAQSPRYKIIEKRQSVAFWCNPISGHATLYWYQQILGQGPKLLIQFQNNGVVDDSQLPKDRFSAERLKGVDSTLKIQPAKLEDSAVYLCASSLVRDQYNEQFFGPGTRLTVL.

This chain uses TRBV6-1 with TRBJ2-7; possibly TRBD2 for D (5 bases). This CDR3 is 15 amino acids long. Germline V lookup: CDR1 MNHNS, CDR2 SASEGT. V gave up 4 bases and J gave up 3 bases, with 16 bases separating them. This CDR3 is CASSATGRPSYEQYF. CDR3 coding DNA: TGTGCCAGCAGTGCCACGGGAAGGCCAAGCTACGAGCAGTACTTC.

The chain joins TRBV30 to TRBJ2-3, with TRBD2 matching over 8 bases. V was pared by 8 bases and J by 3 bases, with 7 bases of the junction left unmatched. The CDR3 totals 13 residues. CDR1 GTSNPN and CDR2 SVGIG come from the germline V gene (reference sequence). The CDR3 loop is CALGGAGTDTQYF. CDR3 nucleotides: TGTGCCCTCGGGGGGGCCGGGACAGATACGCAGTATTTT.

This clone appeared a single time. The chain recombines TRBV5-4 with TRBJ1-2; D may be TRBD1 (6 bases). Deletions cut 1 base from V and 4 bases from J, with 8 bases between. The CDR3 runs to 13 residues. Germline V gives CDR1 SGHNT, CDR2 YYREEE (reference sequence). DNA of the CDR3: TGTGCCAGCAGCTTGTTGGACAGCTATGGCTACACCTTC. Translating gives CASSLLDSYGYTF.

CDR3 sequence: CASSPTGMDTEAFF. Here the CDR3 DNA reads TGTGCCAGCAGCCCGACAGGGATGGACACTGAAGCTTTCTTT. The chain uses TRBV11-3 and TRBJ1-1; 7 bases match TRBD1. Germline assignment: CDR1 SGHNT and CDR2 YENEEA. After removal of 5 bases from V and 3 bases from J, the junction contained 6 bases not matched to a gene. The CDR3 sequence is 14 residues long.

The chain couples TRBV5-1 to TRBJ2-3; 8 bases map to TRBD1. V was pared by 4 bases and J by 1 base, with 2 bases of the junction left unmatched. CDR1 and CDR2 (germline): SGHRS, YFSETQ. This CDR3 contains 14 residues. The DNA of the CDR3 is TGCGCCAGCAGCCTGGACAGGGGCACAGATACGCAGTATTTT. Its translation is CASSLDRGTDTQYF.

V usage is TRBV19 and J usage is TRBJ2-3; D assignment may be TRBD1 or TRBD2 (5 bases each). The CDR3 is made up of 14 amino acids. Germline assignment: CDR1 LNHDA and CDR2 SQIVND (reference sequence). V was shortened by 1 base and J by 5 bases, with 10 bases between the two germline ends. The CDR3 sequence is CASSIGGAKDTQYF. CDR3 DNA sequence: TGTGCCAGTAGTATAGGAGGGGCCAAAGATACGCAGTATTTT.

A few counts support this clone. V gene TRBV5-6 combines with J gene TRBJ1-1; D call uncertain. Germline-derived CDR1 and CDR2 are SGHDT and YYEEEE. V was clipped by 6 bases and J by 0 bases, with 15 bases between them. This CDR3 is built from 15 residues. This CDR3 is CASKGPTQMNTEAFF. The CDR3 bases are TGTGCCAGCAAAGGCCCGACACAGATGAACACTGAAGCTTTCTTT. Variable domain in full (rest from reference TRBV5-6 and TRBJ1-1): DAGVTQSPTHLIKTRGQQVTLRCSPKSGHDTVSWYQQALGQGPQFIFQYYEEEERQRGNFPDRFSGHQFPNYSSELNVNALLLGDSALYLCASKGPTQMNTEAFFGQGTRLTVV.

The CDR3 loop reads CAISEAGASTDTQYF. In DNA form, the CDR3 reads TGTGCCATCAGTGAGGCAGGGGCCTCCACAGATACGCAGTATTTT. J is TRBJ2-3 and V is TRBV10-3; tentative D call: TRBD1 (6 bases). The germline V gene encodes CDR1 ENHRY and CDR2 SYGVKD. V was cut by 2 bases and J by 2 bases, with 11 bases left in between. The CDR3 is 15 residues long.

This clone was seen once. This sequence joins TRBV4-3 and TRBJ1-3, with D maybe TRBD1 (5 bases). Germline V gives CDR1 LGHNA, CDR2 YSLEER. The CDR3 runs 16 residues. V was cut by 4 bases and J by 0 bases, with 13 bases left in between. The CDR3 region is CASSPTPTVSGNTIYF. The CDR3 DNA follows: TGCGCCAGCAGCCCTACCCCGACAGTCTCTGGAAACACCATATATTTT.

This chain uses TRBV9 with TRBJ1-4; D is ambiguous. The length of the CDR3 is 15 residues. Deletions cut 4 bases from V and 0 bases from J, with 10 bases between. Germline V gives CDR1 SGDLS, CDR2 YYNGEE. CDR3 sequence (DNA): TGTGCCAGCAGCTTCGGTGGTTCAACTAATGAAAAACTGTTTTTT. It yields the protein CASSFGGSTNEKLFF. Variable domain in full (rest from reference TRBV9 and TRBJ1-4): DSGVTQTPKHLITATGQRVTLRCSPRSGDLSVYWYQQSLDQGLQFLIQYYNGEERAKGNILERFSAQQFPDLHSELNLSSLELGDSALYFCASSFGGSTNEKLFFGSGTQLSVL.

This clone has only a few counts. The chain uses TRBV27 and TRBJ1-5, with unresolved D. CDR1 and CDR2 from the germline V gene are MNHEY and SMNVEV (reference sequence). The V end lost 6 bases, the J end lost 0 bases, and 9 bases lay between the germline ends. The CDR3 contains 14 residues. The CDR3, as DNA: TGTGCCAGCAGAACCAGCAATAGCAATCAGCCCCAGCATTTT. Encoded protein: CASRTSNSNQPQHF.

The chain has TRBV18 and TRBJ1-1, with TRBD1 identical over 7 bases. With V trimmed by 4 bases and J by 1 base, 9 bases remained unmatched. The CDR3 covers 16 residues. The germline gives CDR1 KGHSH, CDR2 LQKENI. The CDR3 nucleotides are TGTGCCAGCTCACTAACAGGGGCAGGTGGGAACACTGAAGCTTTCTTT. As protein: CASSLTGAGGNTEAFF.

The chain employs TRBV10-3 and TRBJ1-1; 8 bases are shared with TRBD1. The J segment lost 3 bases and the V segment lost 6 bases, leaving 6 bases of the junction unmatched. The V gene's germline CDR1 is ENHRY and CDR2 SYGVKD. The CDR3 totals 14 residues. CDR3 in amino acids: CAIRNRGEDTEAFF. Here the CDR3 DNA reads TGTGCCATCAGGAACAGGGGGGAGGACACTGAAGCTTTCTTT.

The V gene is TRBV4-2, the J gene TRBJ2-3, with 14 bases fitting TRBD2. From germline, CDR1 is LGHNA and CDR2 YNFKEQ. V shed 3 bases and J 5 bases; nucleotides not matched to a gene: 7. The CDR3 has 17 amino acids. CDR3 bases: TGTGCCAGCAGCCATTCTGGGACTAGCGGGGGCGAAGATACGCAGTATTTT. Translated: CASSHSGTSGGEDTQYF.

This clone was found once. The chain carries TRBV19 and TRBJ1-5, with 8 bases aligning to TRBD1. There are 17 residues in the CDR3. Germline CDR1 is LNHDA and CDR2 is SQIVND (reference sequence). With 5 bases clipped from V and 7 bases from J, the junction kept 16 bases outside the gene matches. The CDR3, as DNA: TGTGCCAGTAGTCTTCCCGCAGGGGGCGCTTCTTCCCAGCCCCAGCATTTT. This codes for CASSLPAGGASSQPQHF. Filled out from reference TRBV19 and TRBJ1-5, the complete variable domain reads DGGITQSPKYLFRKEGQNVTLSCEQNLNHDAMYWYRQDPGQGLRLIYYSQIVNDFQKGDIAEGYSVSREKKESFPLTVTSAQKNPTAFYLCASSLPAGGASSQPQHFGDGTRLSIL.

The sample holds one count of this clone. This chain connects TRBV5-5 to TRBJ1-3; D gene unclear. The ends were cut back, 0 bases at V and 0 bases at J, with 4 bases in the middle. The CDR3 loop spans 14 amino acids. Germline-derived CDR1 and CDR2 are SGHKS and YYEKEE (reference sequence). Written as DNA, the CDR3 is TGTGCCAGCAGCTTGGGACTCTCTGGAAACACCATATATTTT. Protein sequence: CASSLGLSGNTIYF.